The 11 T cell receptor beta chains given below trace back to one sample, sequenced in a study of response to subunit inactivated influenza vaccine. Via MiXCR, TCRdb re-called the RT-PCR reads, giving one row per CDR3 protein. The sample shows about 520,000 distinct CDR3 sequences, 25% of them seen only once. Sequences were derived from CD4+ T cells sorted from PBMCs, sampled 5 days after vaccination. The receptors were gathered from a man aged 50 or older who received an inactivated influenza vaccine.

The chain couples TRBV20-1 to TRBJ2-7, with 10 positions matching TRBD2. The CDR3 contains 14 residues. J lost 0 bases, V lost 6 bases, and 5 bases had no gene match. Germline CDR1 reads DFQATT; CDR2 reads SNEGSKA (reference sequence). The CDR3 is CSASLAGNSYEQYF. The DNA of the CDR3 is TGCAGTGCCTCACTAGCGGGAAACTCCTACGAGCAGTACTTC.

The chain is built from TRBV6-1 and TRBJ1-5; D ambiguous. The germline V gene has CDR1 MNHNS and CDR2 SASEGT. This CDR3 has 16 amino acids. V lost 7 bases and J 2 bases, leaving 18 bases between the germline ends. The DNA for the CDR3 is TGTGCCAGCACCCGCTGGGGAAGGGAGGGCAATCAGCCCCAGCATTTT. Protein: CASTRWGREGNQPQHF.

The genes are TRBV15 and TRBJ2-3; weak D call: TRBD1 (5 bases). V lost 3 bases to trimming and J lost 3 bases, with 19 bases between them. The length of the CDR3 is 17 residues. From germline, CDR1 is LNHNV and CDR2 YYDKDF (reference sequence). The CDR3 here is CATSSPTHQGGTDTQYF. In nucleotides, the CDR3 is TGTGCCACCAGCAGTCCTACTCACCAGGGTGGTACAGATACGCAGTATTTT.

This clonotype has a count of ten or more. This chain uses TRBV7-9 with TRBJ2-7; TRBD2 matches at 8 bases. V was pared by 1 base and J by 6 bases, with 5 bases of the junction left unmatched. CDR3 size: 14 residues. Germline loops: CDR1 SEHNR, CDR2 FQNEAQ (reference sequence). Here the CDR3 reads CASSLEGTSREQYF. The CDR3 DNA is TGTGCCAGCAGCTTAGAGGGGACTAGTCGCGAGCAGTACTTC.

J is TRBJ1-6 and V is TRBV20-1; the match to TRBD1 covers 9 bases. Germline V CDR1 and CDR2: DFQATT, SNEGSKA (reference sequence). The CDR3 has 14 amino acids. V shed 6 bases, J shed 9 bases, and the junction held 9 bases outside the gene matches. CDR3 in amino acids: CSATGGLRGSPLHF. Here the CDR3 DNA reads TGCAGTGCAACAGGGGGCCTAAGGGGTTCACCCCTCCACTTT.

This clonotype was recorded a few times. This chain uses TRBV10-2 with TRBJ2-7, with TRBD1 matching 11 bases. CDR3 size: 17 residues. The ends lost 4 bases at V and 1 base at J; junction bases unmatched: 9. CDR1 is WSHSY and CDR2 is SAAADI in the germline V gene. The CDR3 sequence is CASSVSRTGGRSYEQYF. Written as DNA, the CDR3 is TGCGCCAGCAGTGTTTCTCGGACAGGGGGCAGGTCCTACGAGCAGTACTTC.

This clonotype has just a few counts. The gene calls are TRBV20-1 and TRBJ2-5, with D unresolved. V was trimmed by 3 bases and J by 12 bases, leaving 8 bases between them. The CDR3 consists of 9 residues. Germline lookup yields CDR1 DFQATT and CDR2 SNEGSKA (reference sequence). The CDR3 reads CSASLVEYF. The CDR3 DNA reads as TGCAGTGCTAGCCTAGTAGAGTACTTC.

The chain combines TRBV6-2 or TRBV6-3 with TRBJ2-7; perhaps TRBD2 as D (6 bases). V was shortened by 2 bases and J by 3 bases, with 11 bases between the two germline ends. CDR3 length: 14 residues. Per the germline V gene, CDR1 is MNHEY and CDR2 is SVGEGT. The CDR3 DNA is TGTGCCAGCAGTTACGGAGGAGGGGTCTACGAGCAGTACTTC. Translated, it gives CASSYGGGVYEQYF.

The V and J genes are TRBV11-2 and TRBJ1-4; a possible D gene is TRBD1 (5 bases). Germline lookup yields CDR1 SGHAT and CDR2 FQNNGV. Trimming removed 5 bases at V and 8 bases at J, with 15 bases between. The CDR3 is made up of 14 amino acids. The CDR3 is CASSPRWGNEKLFF. The CDR3 nucleotides are TGTGCCAGCAGCCCGAGATGGGGGAACGAAAAACTGTTTTTT.

This chain uses TRBV11-2 with TRBJ1-4; maybe TRBD1 (5 bases). V lost 5 bases, J lost 0 bases, and 7 bases lay in between. This CDR3 region has 14 residues. In germline, CDR1 is SGHAT, CDR2 FQNNGV. CDR3 DNA sequence: TGTGCCAGCAGCCCAGGGACAACTAATGAAAAACTGTTTTTT. Translation gives CASSPGTTNEKLFF.

The V call is TRBV5-1, the J call TRBJ2-6; D perhaps matches TRBD2 (6 bases). V lost 4 bases, J lost 0 bases, and 14 bases lay in between. Looked up from germline, CDR1 is SGHRS and CDR2 is YFSETQ. This CDR3 region has 17 residues. The CDR3 coding sequence is TGCGCCAGCAGCACCGGCGGGACGGACTCTGGGGCCAACGTCCTGACTTTC. It encodes CASSTGGTDSGANVLTF.